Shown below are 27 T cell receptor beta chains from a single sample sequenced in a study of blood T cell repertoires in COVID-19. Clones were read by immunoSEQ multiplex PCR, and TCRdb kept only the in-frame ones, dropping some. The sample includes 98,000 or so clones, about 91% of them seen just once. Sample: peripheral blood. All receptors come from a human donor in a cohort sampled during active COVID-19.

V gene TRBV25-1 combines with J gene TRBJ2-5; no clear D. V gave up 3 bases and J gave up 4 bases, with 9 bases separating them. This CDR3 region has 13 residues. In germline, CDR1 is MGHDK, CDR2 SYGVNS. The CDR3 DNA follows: TGTGCCAGCAGTGAGGGCCCGAGAGAGACCCAGTACTTC. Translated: CASSEGPRETQYF.

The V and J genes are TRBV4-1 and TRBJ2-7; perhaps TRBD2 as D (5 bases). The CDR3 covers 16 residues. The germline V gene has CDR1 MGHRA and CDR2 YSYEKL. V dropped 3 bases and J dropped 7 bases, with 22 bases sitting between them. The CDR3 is CASSQARGLSLREQYF. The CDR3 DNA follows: TGCGCCAGCAGCCAGGCCCGAGGACTCTCTCTTAGAGAGCAGTACTTC.

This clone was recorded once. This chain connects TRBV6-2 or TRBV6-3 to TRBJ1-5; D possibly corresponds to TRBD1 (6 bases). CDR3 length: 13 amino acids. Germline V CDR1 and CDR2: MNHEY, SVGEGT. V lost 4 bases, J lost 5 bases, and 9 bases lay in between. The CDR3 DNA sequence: TGTGCCAGCAGTTGGACAGAATATCAGCCCCAGCATTTT. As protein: CASSWTEYQPQHF.

The CDR3 coding sequence is TGCGCCAGCAGCGCCGGGAGTAGCACTGAAGCTTTCTTT. Translation: CASSAGSSTEAFF. The chain is built from TRBV5-1 and TRBJ1-1; D gene ambiguous. CDR3 size: 13 residues. V gave up 4 bases and J gave up 4 bases, with 11 bases separating them. Per the germline V gene, CDR1 is SGHRS and CDR2 is YFSETQ.

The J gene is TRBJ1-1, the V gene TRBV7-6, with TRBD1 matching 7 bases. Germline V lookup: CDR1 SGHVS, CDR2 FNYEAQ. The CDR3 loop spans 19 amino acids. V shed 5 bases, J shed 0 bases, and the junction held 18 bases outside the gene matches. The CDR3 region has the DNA TGTGCCAGCAGCCATCATACGGACAGGTCATTAAGTTTGAACACTGAAGCTTTCTTT. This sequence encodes CASSHHTDRSLSLNTEAFF.

This chain's CDR3 is CASGRLAGATAYEQYF. CDR3 bases: TGTGCCAGCGGGAGACTAGCGGGAGCCACCGCCTACGAGCAGTACTTC. The chain links TRBV27 to TRBJ2-7; 12 positions match TRBD2. CDR1 and CDR2 (germline): MNHEY, SMNVEV (reference sequence). The V segment lost 8 bases and the J segment 2 bases; nucleotides outside the gene matches: 10. The CDR3 loop spans 16 amino acids.

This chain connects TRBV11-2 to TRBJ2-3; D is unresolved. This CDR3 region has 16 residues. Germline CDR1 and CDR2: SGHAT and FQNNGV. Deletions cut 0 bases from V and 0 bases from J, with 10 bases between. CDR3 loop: CASSLDPIWSTDTQYF. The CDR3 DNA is TGTGCCAGCAGCTTAGATCCTATTTGGAGCACAGATACGCAGTATTTT.

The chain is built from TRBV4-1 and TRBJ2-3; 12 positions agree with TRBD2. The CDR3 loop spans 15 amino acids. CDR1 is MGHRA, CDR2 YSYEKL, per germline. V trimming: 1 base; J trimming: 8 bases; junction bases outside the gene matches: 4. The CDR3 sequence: CASSQGTSGDLTQYF. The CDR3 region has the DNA TGCGCCAGCAGCCAAGGGACTAGCGGGGACCTTACGCAGTATTTT.

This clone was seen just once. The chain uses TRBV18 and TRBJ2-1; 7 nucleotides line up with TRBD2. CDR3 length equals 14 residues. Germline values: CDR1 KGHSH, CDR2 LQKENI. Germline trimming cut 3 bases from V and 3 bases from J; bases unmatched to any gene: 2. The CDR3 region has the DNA TGTGCCAGCTCACCCCGGGGGGTCTACAATGAGCAGTTCTTC. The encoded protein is CASSPRGVYNEQFF.

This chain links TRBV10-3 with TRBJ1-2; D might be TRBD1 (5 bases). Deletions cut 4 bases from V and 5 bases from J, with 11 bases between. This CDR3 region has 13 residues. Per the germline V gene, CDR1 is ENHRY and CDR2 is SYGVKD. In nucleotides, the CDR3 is TGTGCCATCAGTGTGGCGACAGCGTATGGCTACACCTTC. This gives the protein CAISVATAYGYTF.

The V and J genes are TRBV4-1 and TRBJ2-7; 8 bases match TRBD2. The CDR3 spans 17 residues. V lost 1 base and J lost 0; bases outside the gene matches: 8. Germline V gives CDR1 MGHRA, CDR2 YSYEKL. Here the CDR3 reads CASSQGPGGALSYEQYF. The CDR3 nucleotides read TGCGCCAGCAGCCAAGGCCCGGGGGGGGCTCTCTCCTACGAGCAGTACTTC.

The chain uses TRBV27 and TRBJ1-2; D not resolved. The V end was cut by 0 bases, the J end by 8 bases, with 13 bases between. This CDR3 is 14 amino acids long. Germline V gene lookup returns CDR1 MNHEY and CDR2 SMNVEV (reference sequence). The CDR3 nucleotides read TGTGCCAGCAGTTTATCGACGGGAATGGGAGGCTACACCTTC. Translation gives CASSLSTGMGGYTF.

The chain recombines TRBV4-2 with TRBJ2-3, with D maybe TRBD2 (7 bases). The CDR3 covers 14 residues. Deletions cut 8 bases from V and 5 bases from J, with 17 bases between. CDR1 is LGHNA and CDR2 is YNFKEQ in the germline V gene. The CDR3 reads CASGLGGAGDTQYF. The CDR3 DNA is TGTGCCAGCGGTCTGGGGGGGGCGGGAGATACGCAGTATTTT.

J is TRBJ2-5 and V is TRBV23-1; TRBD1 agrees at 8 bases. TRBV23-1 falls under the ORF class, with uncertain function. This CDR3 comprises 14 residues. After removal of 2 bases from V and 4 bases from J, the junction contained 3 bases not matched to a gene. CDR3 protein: CASSQPQGVETQYF. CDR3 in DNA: TGCGCCAGCAGTCAACCACAGGGGGTAGAGACCCAGTACTTC.

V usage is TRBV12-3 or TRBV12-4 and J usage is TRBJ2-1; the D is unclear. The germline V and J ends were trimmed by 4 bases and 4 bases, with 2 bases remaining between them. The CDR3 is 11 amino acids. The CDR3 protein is CASSSYNEQFF. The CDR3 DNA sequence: TGTGCCAGCAGTTCGTACAATGAGCAGTTCTTC.

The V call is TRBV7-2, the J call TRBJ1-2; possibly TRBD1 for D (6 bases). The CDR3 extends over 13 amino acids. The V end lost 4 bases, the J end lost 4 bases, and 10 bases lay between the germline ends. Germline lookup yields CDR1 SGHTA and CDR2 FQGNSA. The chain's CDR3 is CASSSAGVYGYTF. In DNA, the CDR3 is TGTGCCAGCAGCTCCGCAGGGGTCTATGGCTACACCTTC.

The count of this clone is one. CDR3 amino acids: CASSSGGPEYEQYF. The DNA for the CDR3 is TGTGCCAGCAGTTCAGGGGGGCCCGAATACGAGCAGTACTTC. This chain links TRBV5-8 with TRBJ2-7, with D maybe TRBD1 (7 bases). Trimming stripped 5 bases from V and 4 bases from J, with 16 bases between. Germline values: CDR1 SGHTS, CDR2 YDEGEE. The CDR3 covers 14 residues.

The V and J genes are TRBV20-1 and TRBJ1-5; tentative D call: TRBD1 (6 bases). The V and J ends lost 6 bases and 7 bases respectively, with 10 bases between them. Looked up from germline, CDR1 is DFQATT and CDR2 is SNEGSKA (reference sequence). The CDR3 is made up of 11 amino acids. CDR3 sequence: CSAQGPQPQHF. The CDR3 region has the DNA TGCAGTGCCCAGGGGCCCCAGCCCCAGCATTTT.

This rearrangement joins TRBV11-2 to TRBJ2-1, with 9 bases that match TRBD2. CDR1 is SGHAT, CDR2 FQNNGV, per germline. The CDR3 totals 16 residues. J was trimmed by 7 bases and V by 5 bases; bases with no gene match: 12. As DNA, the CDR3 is TGTGCCAGCAGCAAATCGGTTAGCGGGAGTGGGAATGAGCAGTTCTTC. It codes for CASSKSVSGSGNEQFF.

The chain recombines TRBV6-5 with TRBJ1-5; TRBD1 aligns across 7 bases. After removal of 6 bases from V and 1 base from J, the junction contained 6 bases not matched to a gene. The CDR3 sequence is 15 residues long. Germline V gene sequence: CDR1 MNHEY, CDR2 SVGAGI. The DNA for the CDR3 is TGTGCCAGCAGAAGACAGGGCTCGAGCAATCAGCCCCAGCATTTT. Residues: CASRRQGSSNQPQHF.

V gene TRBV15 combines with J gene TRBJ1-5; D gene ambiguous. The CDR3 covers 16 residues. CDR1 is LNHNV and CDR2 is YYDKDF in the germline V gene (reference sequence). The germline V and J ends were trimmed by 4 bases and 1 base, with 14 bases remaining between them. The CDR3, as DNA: TGTGCCACCAGCATAGGCAGGTTGGCAAGCAATCAGCCCCAGCATTTT. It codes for CATSIGRLASNQPQHF.

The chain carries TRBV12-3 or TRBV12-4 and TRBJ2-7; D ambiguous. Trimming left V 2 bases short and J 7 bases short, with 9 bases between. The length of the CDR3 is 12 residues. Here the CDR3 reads CASSLTAIEQYF. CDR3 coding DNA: TGTGCCAGCAGTTTAACAGCTATTGAGCAGTACTTC.

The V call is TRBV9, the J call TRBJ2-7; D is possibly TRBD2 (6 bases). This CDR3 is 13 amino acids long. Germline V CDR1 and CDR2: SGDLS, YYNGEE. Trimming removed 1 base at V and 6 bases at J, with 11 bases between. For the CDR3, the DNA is TGTGCCAGCAGCGTACGGGAGTCTGGCGAGCAGTACTTC. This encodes CASSVRESGEQYF. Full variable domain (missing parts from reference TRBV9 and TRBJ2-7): DSGVTQTPKHLITATGQRVTLRCSPRSGDLSVYWYQQSLDQGLQFLIQYYNGEERAKGNILERFSAQQFPDLHSELNLSSLELGDSALYFCASSVRESGEQYFGPGTRLTVT.

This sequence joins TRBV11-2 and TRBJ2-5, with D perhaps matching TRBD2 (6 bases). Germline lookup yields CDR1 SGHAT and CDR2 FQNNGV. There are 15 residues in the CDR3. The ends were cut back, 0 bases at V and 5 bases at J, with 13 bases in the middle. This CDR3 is CASSLERREVETQYF. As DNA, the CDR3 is TGTGCCAGCAGCTTAGAGCGCAGGGAGGTCGAGACCCAGTACTTC.

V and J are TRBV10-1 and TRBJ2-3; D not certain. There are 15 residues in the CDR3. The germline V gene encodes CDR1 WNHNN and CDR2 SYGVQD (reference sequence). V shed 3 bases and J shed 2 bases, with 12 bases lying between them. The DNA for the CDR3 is TGCGCCAGCAGTGATACAAACAAACCCACAGATACGCAGTATTTT. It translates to CASSDTNKPTDTQYF.

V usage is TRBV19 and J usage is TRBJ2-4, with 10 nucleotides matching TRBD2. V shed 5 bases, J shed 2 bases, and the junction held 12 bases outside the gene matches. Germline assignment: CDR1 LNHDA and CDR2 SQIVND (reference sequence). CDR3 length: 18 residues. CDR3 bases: TGTGCCAGTAGTGCTAGCGGGAGTTCGTCGAAATCCAAAAACATTCAGTACTTC. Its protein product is CASSASGSSSKSKNIQYF.

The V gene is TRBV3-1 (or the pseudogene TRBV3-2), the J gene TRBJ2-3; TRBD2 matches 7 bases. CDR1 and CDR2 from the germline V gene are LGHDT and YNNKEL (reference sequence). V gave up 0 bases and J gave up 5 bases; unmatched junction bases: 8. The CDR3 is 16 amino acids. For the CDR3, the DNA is TGTGCCAGCAGCCAAGAGCAGCGGGAACCTGGAGATACGCAGTATTTT. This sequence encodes CASSQEQREPGDTQYF.